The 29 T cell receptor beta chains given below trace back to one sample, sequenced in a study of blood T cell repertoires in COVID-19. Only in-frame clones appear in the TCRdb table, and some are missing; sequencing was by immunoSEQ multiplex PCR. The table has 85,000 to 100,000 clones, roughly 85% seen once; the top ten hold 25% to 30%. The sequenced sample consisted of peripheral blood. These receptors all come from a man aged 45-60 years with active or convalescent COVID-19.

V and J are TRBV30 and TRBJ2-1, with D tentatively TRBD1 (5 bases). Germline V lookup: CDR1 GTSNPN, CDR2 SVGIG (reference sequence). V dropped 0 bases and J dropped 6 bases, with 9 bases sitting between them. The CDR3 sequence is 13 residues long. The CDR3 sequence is CAWSVLRVNEQFF. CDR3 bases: TGTGCCTGGAGTGTACTCAGGGTCAATGAGCAGTTCTTC.

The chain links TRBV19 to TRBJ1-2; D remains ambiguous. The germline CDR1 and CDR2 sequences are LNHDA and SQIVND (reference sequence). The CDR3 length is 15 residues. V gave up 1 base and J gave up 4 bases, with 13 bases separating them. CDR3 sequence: CASSIGGGGSYGYTF. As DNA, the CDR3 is TGTGCCAGTAGTATAGGAGGCGGAGGTAGCTATGGCTACACCTTC.

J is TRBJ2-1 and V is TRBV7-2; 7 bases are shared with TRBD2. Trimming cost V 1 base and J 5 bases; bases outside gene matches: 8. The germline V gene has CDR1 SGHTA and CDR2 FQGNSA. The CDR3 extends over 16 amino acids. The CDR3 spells CASSLGRGSFHNEQFF. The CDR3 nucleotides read TGTGCCAGCAGCTTAGGGCGCGGGAGCTTCCACAATGAGCAGTTCTTC. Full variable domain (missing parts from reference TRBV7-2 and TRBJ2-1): GAGVSQSPSNKVTEKGKDVELRCDPISGHTALYWYRQSLGQGLEFLIYFQGNSAPDKSGLPSDRFSAERTGGSVSTLTIQRTQQEDSAVYLCASSLGRGSFHNEQFFGPGTRLTVL.

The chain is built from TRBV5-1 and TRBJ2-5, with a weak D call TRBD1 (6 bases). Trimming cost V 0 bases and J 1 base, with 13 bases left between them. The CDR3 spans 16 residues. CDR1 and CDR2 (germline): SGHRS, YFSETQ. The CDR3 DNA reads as TGCGCCAGCAGCTTGGTAGGGGTAGGGGGCCAAGAGACCCAGTACTTC. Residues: CASSLVGVGGQETQYF.

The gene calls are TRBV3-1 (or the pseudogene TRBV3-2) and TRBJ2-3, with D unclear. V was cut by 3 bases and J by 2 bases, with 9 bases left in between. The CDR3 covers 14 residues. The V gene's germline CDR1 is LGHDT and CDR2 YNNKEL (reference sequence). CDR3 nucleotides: TGTGCCAGCAGCCAGCAGTCCTTCACAGATACGCAGTATTTT. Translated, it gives CASSQQSFTDTQYF.

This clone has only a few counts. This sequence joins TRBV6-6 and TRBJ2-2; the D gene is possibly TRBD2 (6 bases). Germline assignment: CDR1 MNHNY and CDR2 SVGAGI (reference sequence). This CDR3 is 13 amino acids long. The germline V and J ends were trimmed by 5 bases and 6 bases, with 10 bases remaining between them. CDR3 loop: CASSRESPGELFF. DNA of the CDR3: TGTGCCAGCAGTCGGGAGTCCCCCGGGGAGCTGTTTTTT.

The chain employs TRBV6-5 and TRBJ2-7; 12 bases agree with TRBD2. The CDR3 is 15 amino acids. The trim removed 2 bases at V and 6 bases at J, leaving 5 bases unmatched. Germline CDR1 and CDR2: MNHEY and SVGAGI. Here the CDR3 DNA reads TGTGCCAGCAGTTACAATCCTAGCGGGAGGGCCGAGCAGTACTTC. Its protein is CASSYNPSGRAEQYF.

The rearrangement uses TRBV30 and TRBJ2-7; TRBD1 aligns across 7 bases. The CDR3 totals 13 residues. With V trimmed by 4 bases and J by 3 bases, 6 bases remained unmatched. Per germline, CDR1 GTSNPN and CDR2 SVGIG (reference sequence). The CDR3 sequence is CAWKRQGVYEQYF. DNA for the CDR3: TGTGCCTGGAAGCGACAGGGAGTCTACGAGCAGTACTTC.

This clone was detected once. CDR3 amino acids: CASSSGQGPAYPQYF. As DNA, the CDR3 is TGTGCCAGCAGCTCTGGACAGGGGCCCGCATATCCCCAGTACTTC. The V and J genes are TRBV7-7 and TRBJ2-5, with 9 bases identical to TRBD1. This CDR3 has 15 residues. CDR1 and CDR2 (germline): SSHAT, FNYEAQ (reference sequence). The V gene end was trimmed by 4 bases and the J gene end by 9 bases; junction bases not matched to a gene: 12.

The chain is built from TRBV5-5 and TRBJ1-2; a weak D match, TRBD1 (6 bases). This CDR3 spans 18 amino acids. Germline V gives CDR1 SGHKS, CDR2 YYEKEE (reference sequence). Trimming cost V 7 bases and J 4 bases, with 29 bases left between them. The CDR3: CASGRGTTGPFLFYGYTF. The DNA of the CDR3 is TGTGCCAGCGGACGTGGGACGACAGGCCCGTTCCTCTTCTATGGCTACACCTTC. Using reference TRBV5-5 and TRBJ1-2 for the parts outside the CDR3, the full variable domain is DAGVTQSPTHLIKTRGQQVTLRCSPISGHKSVSWYQQVLGQGPQFIFQYYEKEERGRGNFPDRFSARQFPNYSSELNVNALLLGDSALYLCASGRGTTGPFLFYGYTFGSGTRLTVV.

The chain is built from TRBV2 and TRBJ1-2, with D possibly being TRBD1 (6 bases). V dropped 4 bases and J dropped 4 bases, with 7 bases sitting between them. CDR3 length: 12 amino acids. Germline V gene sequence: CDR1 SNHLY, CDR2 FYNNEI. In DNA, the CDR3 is TGTGCCAGCAGTGTAGGGGGCTATGGCTACACCTTC. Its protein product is CASSVGGYGYTF.

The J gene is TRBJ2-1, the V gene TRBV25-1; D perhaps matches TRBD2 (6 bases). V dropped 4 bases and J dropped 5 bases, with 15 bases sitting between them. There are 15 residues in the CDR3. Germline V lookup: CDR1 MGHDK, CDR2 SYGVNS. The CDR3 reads CASSVFGGRHNEQFF. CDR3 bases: TGTGCCAGCAGTGTGTTTGGGGGGAGGCACAATGAGCAGTTCTTC. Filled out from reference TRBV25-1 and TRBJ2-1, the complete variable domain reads EADIYQTPRYLVIGTGKKITLECSQTMGHDKMYWYQQDPGMELHLIHYSYGVNSTEKGDLSSESTVSRIRTEHFPLTLESARPSHTSQYLCASSVFGGRHNEQFFGPGTRLTVL.

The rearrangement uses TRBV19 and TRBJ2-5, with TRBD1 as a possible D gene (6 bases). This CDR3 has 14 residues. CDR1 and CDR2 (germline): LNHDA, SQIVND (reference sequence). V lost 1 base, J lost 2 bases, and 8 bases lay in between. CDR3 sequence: CASSIGTAQETQYF. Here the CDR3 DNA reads TGTGCCAGTAGTATAGGGACAGCTCAAGAGACCCAGTACTTC. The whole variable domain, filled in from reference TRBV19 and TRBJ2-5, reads DGGITQSPKYLFRKEGQNVTLSCEQNLNHDAMYWYRQDPGQGLRLIYYSQIVNDFQKGDIAEGYSVSREKKESFPLTVTSAQKNPTAFYLCASSIGTAQETQYFGPGTRLLVL.

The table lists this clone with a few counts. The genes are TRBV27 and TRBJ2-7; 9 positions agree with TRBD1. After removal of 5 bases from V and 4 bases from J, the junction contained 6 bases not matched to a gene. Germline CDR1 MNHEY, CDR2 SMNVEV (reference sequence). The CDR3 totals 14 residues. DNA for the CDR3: TGTGCCAGCAGTGCGGGACAGGGTGGATACGAGCAGTACTTC. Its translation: CASSAGQGGYEQYF.

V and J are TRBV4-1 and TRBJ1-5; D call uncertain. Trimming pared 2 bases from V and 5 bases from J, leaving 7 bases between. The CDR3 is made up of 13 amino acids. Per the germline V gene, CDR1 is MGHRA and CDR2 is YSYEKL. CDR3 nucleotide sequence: TGCGCCAGCAGCCAAACAGAGCATCAGCCCCAGCATTTT. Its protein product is CASSQTEHQPQHF.

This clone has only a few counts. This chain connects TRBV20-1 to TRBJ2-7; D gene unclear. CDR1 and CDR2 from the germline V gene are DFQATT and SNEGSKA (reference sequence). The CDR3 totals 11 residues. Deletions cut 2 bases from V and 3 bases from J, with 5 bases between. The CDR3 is CSARIHYEQYF. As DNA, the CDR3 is TGCAGTGCTAGAATCCACTACGAGCAGTACTTC.

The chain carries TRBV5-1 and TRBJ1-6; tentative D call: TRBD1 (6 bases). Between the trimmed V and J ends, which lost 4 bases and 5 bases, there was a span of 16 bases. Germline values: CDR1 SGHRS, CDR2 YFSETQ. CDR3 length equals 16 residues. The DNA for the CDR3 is TGCGCCAGCAGCCGATTAGGGGGTTCGCATAATTCACCCCTCCACTTT. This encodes CASSRLGGSHNSPLHF.

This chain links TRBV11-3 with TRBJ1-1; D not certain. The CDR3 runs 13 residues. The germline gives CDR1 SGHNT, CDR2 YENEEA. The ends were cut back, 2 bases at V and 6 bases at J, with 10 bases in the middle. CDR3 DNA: TGTGCCAGCAGCTTAACACGAGGCGCTGAAGCTTTCTTT. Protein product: CASSLTRGAEAFF.

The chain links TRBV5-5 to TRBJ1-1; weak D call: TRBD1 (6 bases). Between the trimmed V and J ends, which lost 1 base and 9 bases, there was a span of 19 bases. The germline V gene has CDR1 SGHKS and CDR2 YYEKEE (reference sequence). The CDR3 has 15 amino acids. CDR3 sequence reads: CASSLSALQGRKAFF. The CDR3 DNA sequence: TGTGCCAGCAGCTTGTCGGCCTTGCAGGGGCGGAAAGCTTTCTTT.

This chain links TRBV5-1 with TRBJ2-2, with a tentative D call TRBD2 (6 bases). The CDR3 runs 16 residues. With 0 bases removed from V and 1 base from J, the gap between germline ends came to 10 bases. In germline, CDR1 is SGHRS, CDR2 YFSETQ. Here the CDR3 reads CASSLDGGVNTGELFF. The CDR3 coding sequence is TGCGCCAGCAGCTTGGATGGAGGGGTGAACACCGGGGAGCTGTTTTTT.

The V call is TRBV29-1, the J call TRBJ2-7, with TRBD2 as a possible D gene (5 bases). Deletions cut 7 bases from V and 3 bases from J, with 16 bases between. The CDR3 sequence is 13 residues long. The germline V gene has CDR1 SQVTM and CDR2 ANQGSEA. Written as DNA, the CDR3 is TGCAGCGCGAAGGACGGAGGAGACTACGAGCAGTACTTC. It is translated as CSAKDGGDYEQYF.

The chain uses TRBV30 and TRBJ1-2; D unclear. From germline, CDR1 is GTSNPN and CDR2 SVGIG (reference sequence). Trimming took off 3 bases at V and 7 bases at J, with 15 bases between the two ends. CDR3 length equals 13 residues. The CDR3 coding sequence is TGTGCCTGGAGCCCCGCGGTCTTCGGTGGCTACACCTTC. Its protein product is CAWSPAVFGGYTF.

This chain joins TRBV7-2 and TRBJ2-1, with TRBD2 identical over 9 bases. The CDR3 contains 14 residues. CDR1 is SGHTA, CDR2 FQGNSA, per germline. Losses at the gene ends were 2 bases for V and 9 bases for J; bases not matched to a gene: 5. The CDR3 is CASSLTLAGTEQFF. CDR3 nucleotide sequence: TGTGCCAGCAGCTTAACACTAGCGGGCACTGAGCAGTTCTTC.

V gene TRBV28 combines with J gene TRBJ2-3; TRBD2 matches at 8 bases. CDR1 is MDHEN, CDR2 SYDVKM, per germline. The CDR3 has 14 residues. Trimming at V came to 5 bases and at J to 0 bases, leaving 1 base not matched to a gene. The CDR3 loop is CASSTSGSTDTQYF. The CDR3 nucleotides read TGTGCCAGCAGTACTAGCGGTAGCACAGATACGCAGTATTTT.

The CDR3: CASSQDHKDRGHNLFYNEQFF. The CDR3 DNA follows: TGCGCCAGCAGCCAAGATCACAAGGACAGGGGCCACAATTTATTCTACAATGAGCAGTTCTTC. The V and J genes are TRBV4-1 and TRBJ2-1; 9 nucleotides line up with TRBD1. Germline values: CDR1 MGHRA, CDR2 YSYEKL. CDR3 length equals 21 residues. Trimming took 0 bases from V and 3 from J; bases not matched to a gene: 18.

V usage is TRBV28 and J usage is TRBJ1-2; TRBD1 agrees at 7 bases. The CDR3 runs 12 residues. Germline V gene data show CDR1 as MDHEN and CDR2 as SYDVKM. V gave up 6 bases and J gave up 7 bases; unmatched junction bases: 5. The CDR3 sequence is CASSNRGPGYTF. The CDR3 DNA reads TGTGCCAGCAGCAACAGGGGCCCTGGCTACACCTTC.

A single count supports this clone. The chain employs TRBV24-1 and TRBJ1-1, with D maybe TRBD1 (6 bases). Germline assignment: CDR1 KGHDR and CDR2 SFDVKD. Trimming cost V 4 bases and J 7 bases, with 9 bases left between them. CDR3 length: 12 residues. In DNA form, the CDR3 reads TGTGCCACCAGTGACACGGACAGTGAAGCTTTCTTT. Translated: CATSDTDSEAFF.

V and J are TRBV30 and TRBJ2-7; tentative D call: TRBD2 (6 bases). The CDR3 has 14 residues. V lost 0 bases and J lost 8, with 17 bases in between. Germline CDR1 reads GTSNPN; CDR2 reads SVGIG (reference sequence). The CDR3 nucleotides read TGTGCCTGGAGTGTACGTGGGACTCCTACGCAGCAGTACTTC. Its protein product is CAWSVRGTPTQQYF. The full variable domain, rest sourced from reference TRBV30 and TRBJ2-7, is SQTIHQWPATLVQPVGSPLSLECTVEGTSNPNLYWYRQAAGRGLQLLFYSVGIGQISSEVPQNLSASRPQDRQFILSSKKLLLSDSGFYLCAWSVRGTPTQQYFGPGTRLTVT.

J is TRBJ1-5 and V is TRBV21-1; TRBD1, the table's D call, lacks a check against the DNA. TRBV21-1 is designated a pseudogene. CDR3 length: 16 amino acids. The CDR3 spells CAKTPTQGPLEQPQHF. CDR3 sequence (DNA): TGTGCCAAAACTCCAACACAGGGACCTCTGGAGCAGCCCCAGCATTTT.